These T cell receptor beta chains were read from a single sample in a study of blood T cell repertoires in COVID-19. Assay used: immunoSEQ multiplex PCR; TCRdb lists only in-frame clones, some missing. The sample lists roughly 100,000 clones, about 85% occurring once. The specimen sequenced was peripheral blood. These receptor sequences come from a man aged 50 to 60 in a cohort sampled during active COVID-19. CDR3s include the opening cysteine and the closing phenylalanine or tryptophan. Each record gives: CDR3 length, clone size, J gene, V gene, D gene, CDR3 protein, CDR3 DNA. D genes are given only for firm matches. The size field is filled for only some rows; it gives once, few, many or a size class.

CDR3 length: 12; clone size: -; J gene: TRBJ2-3; V gene: TRBV29-1; D gene: -; CDR3 protein: CSVDRGEDTQYF; CDR3 DNA: TGCAGCGTTGACAGGGGGGAAGATACGCAGTATTTT
CDR3 length: 17; clone size: -; J gene: TRBJ1-6; V gene: TRBV9; D gene: TRBD1; CDR3 protein: CASSPPGFGTGNSPLHF; CDR3 DNA: TGTGCCAGCAGCCCGCCGGGCTTCGGGACAGGGAATTCACCCCTCCACTTT
CDR3 length: 16; clone size: -; J gene: TRBJ2-3; V gene: TRBV9; D gene: TRBD2; CDR3 protein: CASSVEGGGGTDTQYF; CDR3 DNA: TGTGCCAGCAGCGTAGAGGGCGGGGGGGGCACAGATACGCAGTATTTT
CDR3 length: 14; clone size: -; J gene: TRBJ1-6; V gene: TRBV5-1; D gene: TRBD1; CDR3 protein: CASSGGQTNSPLHF; CDR3 DNA: TGCGCCAGCAGCGGGGGACAGACCAATTCACCCCTCCACTTT
CDR3 length: 15; clone size: -; J gene: TRBJ2-1; V gene: TRBV6-5; D gene: TRBD2; CDR3 protein: CASIGTSRAYNEQFF; CDR3 DNA: TGTGCCAGCATCGGGACTAGCAGGGCCTACAATGAGCAGTTCTTC
CDR3 length: 16; clone size: once; J gene: TRBJ2-1; V gene: TRBV3-1/TRBV3-2; D gene: TRBD1; CDR3 protein: CASSHGAGTGGNEQFF; CDR3 DNA: TGTGCCAGCAGCCATGGGGCCGGGACAGGGGGGAATGAGCAGTTCTTC
CDR3 length: 15; clone size: -; J gene: TRBJ1-4; V gene: TRBV4-2; D gene: TRBD1; CDR3 protein: CASRSTGGFNEKLFF; CDR3 DNA: TGTGCCAGCAGAAGCACAGGGGGCTTTAATGAAAAACTGTTTTTT
CDR3 length: 12; clone size: few; J gene: TRBJ2-2; V gene: TRBV7-9; D gene: -; CDR3 protein: CASSFSSGELFF; CDR3 DNA: TGTGCCAGCAGCTTCTCCAGCGGGGAGCTGTTTTTT
CDR3 length: 16; clone size: -; J gene: TRBJ2-1; V gene: TRBV10-2; D gene: TRBD2; CDR3 protein: CASSASRGITYNEQFF; CDR3 DNA: TGCGCCAGCAGCGCATCGCGGGGGATAACCTACAATGAGCAGTTCTTC
CDR3 length: 13; clone size: -; J gene: TRBJ2-2; V gene: TRBV4-1; D gene: -; CDR3 protein: CASSLVSTGELFF; CDR3 DNA: TGCGCCAGCAGCCTGGTGAGCACCGGGGAGCTGTTTTTT
CDR3 length: 15; clone size: once; J gene: TRBJ1-5; V gene: TRBV6-5; D gene: -; CDR3 protein: CASSRGGPLGQPQHF; CDR3 DNA: TGTGCCAGCAGTCGGGGGGGCCCCTTAGGCCAGCCCCAGCATTTT
CDR3 length: 16; clone size: -; J gene: TRBJ2-1; V gene: TRBV7-8; D gene: TRBD2; CDR3 protein: CATRLAGDAINNEQFF; CDR3 DNA: TGTGCCACCCGACTAGCGGGGGACGCGATAAACAATGAGCAGTTCTTC
CDR3 length: 16; clone size: -; J gene: TRBJ2-2; V gene: TRBV9; D gene: -; CDR3 protein: CASSVGPSRNTGELFF; CDR3 DNA: TGTGCCAGCAGCGTAGGGCCTAGCAGGAACACCGGGGAGCTGTTTTTT
CDR3 length: 16; clone size: -; J gene: TRBJ2-3; V gene: TRBV11-3; D gene: TRBD2; CDR3 protein: CASSPSGGSLTDTQYF; CDR3 DNA: TGTGCCAGCAGCCCCTCGGGGGGGTCCCTCACAGATACGCAGTATTTT
CDR3 length: 12; clone size: -; J gene: TRBJ2-7; V gene: TRBV28; D gene: -; CDR3 protein: CASKVSGREQYF; CDR3 DNA: TGTGCCAGCAAGGTTTCAGGGCGCGAGCAGTACTTC
CDR3 length: 12; clone size: -; J gene: TRBJ1-1; V gene: TRBV2; D gene: -; CDR3 protein: CAGRGGGTEAFF; CDR3 DNA: TGTGCCGGGCGGGGAGGGGGCACTGAAGCTTTCTTT
CDR3 length: 15; clone size: -; J gene: TRBJ2-1; V gene: TRBV3-1/TRBV3-2; D gene: -; CDR3 protein: CASSQSLAFYNEQFF; CDR3 DNA: TGTGCCAGCAGCCAAAGCCTTGCCTTTTACAATGAGCAGTTCTTC
CDR3 length: 13; clone size: -; J gene: TRBJ2-2; V gene: TRBV5-6; D gene: -; CDR3 protein: CASSFPGPGELFF; CDR3 DNA: TGTGCCAGCAGCTTCCCAGGGCCCGGGGAGCTGTTTTTT
CDR3 length: 18; clone size: -; J gene: TRBJ2-6; V gene: TRBV7-8; D gene: TRBD1; CDR3 protein: CASSLEDRTYSGANVLTF; CDR3 DNA: TGTGCCAGCAGCTTAGAGGACAGGACATACTCTGGGGCCAACGTCCTGACTTTC
CDR3 length: 14; clone size: -; J gene: TRBJ2-7; V gene: TRBV9; D gene: TRBD1; CDR3 protein: CASSVTGTEYEQYF; CDR3 DNA: TGTGCCAGCAGCGTGACCGGGACAGAATACGAGCAGTACTTC
CDR3 length: 17; clone size: -; J gene: TRBJ1-1; V gene: TRBV5-5; D gene: TRBD1; CDR3 protein: CASSSAPTGGGNTEAFF; CDR3 DNA: TGTGCCAGCAGCTCAGCCCCGACAGGGGGGGGGAACACTGAAGCTTTCTTT
CDR3 length: 12; clone size: -; J gene: TRBJ2-7; V gene: TRBV11-3; D gene: TRBD1; CDR3 protein: CASGTGVYEQYF; CDR3 DNA: TGTGCCAGCGGGACAGGCGTCTACGAGCAGTACTTC
CDR3 length: 16; clone size: -; J gene: TRBJ2-1; V gene: TRBV6-6; D gene: TRBD1; CDR3 protein: CASSNPGQGVYNEQFF; CDR3 DNA: TGTGCCAGCAGTAATCCGGGACAGGGGGTGTACAATGAGCAGTTCTTC
CDR3 length: 14; clone size: -; J gene: TRBJ2-1; V gene: TRBV20-1; D gene: -; CDR3 protein: CSASLGLGDNEQFF; CDR3 DNA: TGCAGTGCGAGTCTGGGGCTAGGCGACAATGAGCAGTTCTTC
CDR3 length: 17; clone size: -; J gene: TRBJ2-3; V gene: TRBV7-6; D gene: TRBD2; CDR3 protein: CASSLGAGASGGDTQYF; CDR3 DNA: TGTGCCAGCAGCTTAGGGGCCGGGGCTAGCGGGGGAGATACGCAGTATTTT
CDR3 length: 16; clone size: -; J gene: TRBJ1-1; V gene: TRBV5-6; D gene: -; CDR3 protein: CASRHARQTYAAEAFF; CDR3 DNA: TGTGCCAGCAGACATGCACGTCAGACCTACGCGGCTGAAGCTTTCTTT
CDR3 length: 13; clone size: -; J gene: TRBJ2-1; V gene: TRBV7-2; D gene: TRBD1; CDR3 protein: CASSSTGTGGQFF; CDR3 DNA: TGTGCCAGCAGCTCTACCGGGACAGGGGGCCAGTTCTTC
CDR3 length: 15; clone size: -; J gene: TRBJ1-4; V gene: TRBV25-1; D gene: TRBD1; CDR3 protein: CASSDQGTADEKLFF; CDR3 DNA: TGTGCCAGCAGTGATCAAGGGACAGCGGACGAAAAACTGTTTTTT
CDR3 length: 14; clone size: once; J gene: TRBJ2-5; V gene: TRBV7-9; D gene: TRBD2; CDR3 protein: CASSPSGGRETQYF; CDR3 DNA: TGTGCCAGTTCCCCCTCGGGGGGGCGAGAGACCCAGTACTTC